This T cell receptor beta chain was obtained from a study of cytomegalovirus exposure and HLA in healthy donors. Study observations and caveats: Reported results showed that the classifier diagnosed cytomegalovirus status with high specificity and sensitivity. In an earlier analysis, most TCR beta V segments were productive about 87% or about 30% of the time. Analyses of presence/absence relied on an assumption of roughly uniform sequencing depth across donors.

The PCR was carried out with 60 Vbeta primers and 13 Jbeta primers. Generated by immunoSEQ multiplex PCR, the TCRdb table keeps only in-frame clones and is missing some. Among 95,000 to 150,000 clones listed, roughly 71% were seen once. On this clone: Its antigen remains unidentified.

The clonotype comes from a woman between 45 and 60 years old in good health and CMV-seropositive. Source material: PBMCs.

The CDR3 DNA sequence: TGTGCCAGCAGTGAATTCCGTGGGACAGGTGGAGAGACCCAGTACTTC. Encoded protein: CASSEFRGTGGETQYF. The V gene is TRBV25-1, the J gene TRBJ2-5; TRBD1 aligns across 8 bases. With 1 base clipped from V and 4 bases from J, the junction kept 8 bases outside the gene matches. CDR1 MGHDK and CDR2 SYGVNS come from the germline V gene. CDR3 length: 16 residues. Full variable domain (rest looked up from reference TRBV25-1 and TRBJ2-5): EADIYQTPRYLVIGTGKKITLECSQTMGHDKMYWYQQDPGMELHLIHYSYGVNSTEKGDLSSESTVSRIRTEHFPLTLESARPSHTSQYLCASSEFRGTGGETQYFGPGTRLLVL.